These T cell receptor beta chains were read from a single sample in a study of T cell responses to AZD1222 COVID-19 vaccine. Using immunoSEQ multiplex PCR, the repertoire was profiled, and TCRdb retains in-frame clones only, with some absent. Of 150,000 to 190,000 clones in the sample, about 87% were seen once. The material was peripheral blood, obtained 28 days after the second AZD1222 dose. These receptors came from an adult who received the AZD1222 COVID-19 vaccine. Each CDR3 is given with its conserved first and last residue. The D gene is left open where the match is weak. A row's size may be missing; if present it is once, few, many or a size class.

clone_size	v_call	d_call	j_call	cdr3_nt	cdr3_aa
.	TRBV9	.	TRBJ1-1	TGTGCCAGCAGCGTAGCTGGTATGAACACTGAAGCTTTCTTT	CASSVAGMNTEAFF
few	TRBV7-9	TRBD2	TRBJ2-7	TGTGCCAGCAGCCCAAGGAGTCTAGCGGTCTACGAGCAGTACTTC	CASSPRSLAVYEQYF
.	TRBV7-8	TRBD2	TRBJ2-1	TGTGCCAGCAGCTTAGCCACTAGCGGGAGGCGGGAGCAGTTCTTC	CASSLATSGRREQFF
.	TRBV7-3	TRBD1	TRBJ2-1	TGTGCCAGCAGTCCGGGACAGGGCTACAATGAGCAGTTCTTC	CASSPGQGYNEQFF
.	TRBV7-3	TRBD1	TRBJ2-7	TGTGCCAGCAGCCCAACACCCGACAGGGTACTTTACGAGCAGTACTTC	CASSPTPDRVLYEQYF
once	TRBV6-6	.	TRBJ1-1	TGTGCCAGCAGTGGGGCCCCGGGTGAAGCTTTCTTT	CASSGAPGEAFF
once	TRBV19	TRBD1	TRBJ2-7	TGTGCCAGTAGTATAGTTGGACAGGGGGACGGCTACGAGCAGTACTTC	CASSIVGQGDGYEQYF
.	TRBV3-1/TRBV3-2	TRBD1	TRBJ2-2	TGTGCCAGCAGCCCCCAGGGGGCCCTGGGGGAGCTGTTTTTT	CASSPQGALGELFF
once	TRBV9	.	TRBJ2-3	TGTGCCAGCAGCGTAGCAGGAGTCGCCGCAGATACGCAGTATTTT	CASSVAGVAADTQYF
once	TRBV10-3	TRBD2	TRBJ2-1	TGTGCCATTCGCGGGGGACCTGAGCAGTTCTTC	CAIRGGPEQFF
.	TRBV7-9	.	TRBJ2-7	TGTGCCAGCGGGCCCCGGCTAGCTCTATACGAGCAGTACTTC	CASGPRLALYEQYF
once	TRBV2	.	TRBJ1-1	TGTGCCAGCAGTCCACAGACTTCGGGCACTGAAGCTTTCTTT	CASSPQTSGTEAFF
.	TRBV4-2	TRBD2	TRBJ2-2	TGTGCCAGCAGCCAAGTTGGGCGGGAGGGCCCCGCCGGGGAGCTGTTTTTT	CASSQVGREGPAGELFF
.	TRBV27	.	TRBJ1-5	TGTGCCAGCAGTTTATCACGGAAGGAGCCCCAGCATTTT	CASSLSRKEPQHF
.	TRBV6-1	TRBD2	TRBJ2-7	TGTGCCAGCAGTGAAGGTGGGGGGCTAGCGGGGATCTACGAGCAGTACTTC	CASSEGGGLAGIYEQYF
once	TRBV5-1	.	TRBJ1-1	TGCGCCAGCAGCTTGGGAGGGGAGACTGAAGCTTTCTTT	CASSLGGETEAFF
.	TRBV3-1/TRBV3-2	.	TRBJ1-2	TGTGCCAGCAGCCAAGGGCGTGGTTCGGGCTATGGCTACACCTTC	CASSQGRGSGYGYTF
.	TRBV7-3	.	TRBJ2-2	TGTGCCAGCAGCCCGCACACCGGGGAGCTGTTTTTT	CASSPHTGELFF
.	TRBV6-4	.	TRBJ2-3	TGTGCCAGCAGTACTAGATTCACAGATACGCAGTATTTT	CASSTRFTDTQYF
once	TRBV19	.	TRBJ2-5	TGTGCCAGTACCCCAGGGTCAGTGGGGGAGACCCAGTACTTC	CASTPGSVGETQYF
.	TRBV28	TRBD1	TRBJ2-3	TGTGCCAGCAGTTTATGGGGGACAGGGGACGGCACAGATACGCAGTATTTT	CASSLWGTGDGTDTQYF
.	TRBV14	.	TRBJ2-2	TGTGCCAGCAGCCGAGTTAACACCGGGGAGCTGTTTTTT	CASSRVNTGELFF
.	TRBV28	.	TRBJ1-6	TGTGCCACCTACTGGGGAGGTTTTTCACCCCTCCACTTT	CATYWGGFSPLHF
.	TRBV9	.	TRBJ1-1	TGTGCCAGCAGCCAAGGGACACTAAACACTGAAGCTTTCTTT	CASSQGTLNTEAFF
.	TRBV27	.	TRBJ1-2	TGTGCCAGCAGTAGATGGGACGGCGGTAAAGGTGGCTACACCTTC	CASSRWDGGKGGYTF
.	TRBV7-8	.	TRBJ1-2	TGTGCCAGCAGCCGGTCGGCAGCTGGGTTGGACTATGGCTACACCTTC	CASSRSAAGLDYGYTF
.	TRBV19	TRBD1	TRBJ1-5	TGTGCCAGTAGTCCACAGGACAGGGGAAGGAATCAGCCCCAGCATTTT	CASSPQDRGRNQPQHF
once	TRBV5-1	TRBD1	TRBJ1-1	TGCGCCAGCAGCCCCAGGGGGGATATGAACACTGAAGCTTTCTTT	CASSPRGDMNTEAFF
.	TRBV28	.	TRBJ2-7	TGTGCCAGCAGTATTAGGGGGGAGCAGTACTTC	CASSIRGEQYF
.	TRBV5-4	.	TRBJ1-1	TGTGCCAGCAGCTTGGCCAAAGGGCTTGCTGAAGCTTTCTTT	CASSLAKGLAEAFF
.	TRBV30	TRBD2	TRBJ2-7	TGTGCCTGGAGGATTAGCGGGGGGACCTACGAGCAGTACTTC	CAWRISGGTYEQYF
few	TRBV25-1	.	TRBJ2-1	TGTGCCAGCAGTGAAGAGGGGTTCTACAATGAGCAGTTCTTC	CASSEEGFYNEQFF
.	TRBV7-2	.	TRBJ2-5	TGTGCCAGCAGCAATCGGATGCAAGAGACCCAGTACTTC	CASSNRMQETQYF
.	TRBV15	TRBD1	TRBJ2-6	TGTGCCACCAGCAGAGATCGGTCAAACTCAGGGGGCCAGACTTTC	CATSRDRSNSGGQTF
.	TRBV5-6	.	TRBJ1-2	TGTGCCAGCAGCTTGCCGGGGCGTTGGTATCCGACTACCTCCTATGGCTACACCTTC	CASSLPGRWYPTTSYGYTF
.	TRBV3-1/TRBV3-2	TRBD1	TRBJ2-7	TGTGCCAGCAGCCTTTTAATGACAGGGGAGAGCTCCTACGAGCAGTACTTC	CASSLLMTGESSYEQYF
.	TRBV6-2/TRBV6-3	.	TRBJ1-2	TGTGCCAGCAGTTACGAGGGTTTTGGCTACACCTTC	CASSYEGFGYTF
.	TRBV24-1	TRBD2	TRBJ2-1	TGTGCCACCGGGAGGGCCCCTTACAATGAGCAGTTCTTC	CATGRAPYNEQFF
.	TRBV19	TRBD1	TRBJ1-1	TGTGCCAGTAGTCCCGGGACAGGGCGGGGCCCTGAAGCTTTCTTT	CASSPGTGRGPEAFF
.	TRBV12-3/TRBV12-4	.	TRBJ1-5	TGTGCCAGCAGTTTAGTCGGGGGTCAGCCCCAGCATTTT	CASSLVGGQPQHF
.	TRBV29-1	.	TRBJ2-1	TGCAGCGTGTCGGGGGCCGGTGAGCAGTTCTTC	CSVSGAGEQFF
.	TRBV5-1	.	TRBJ1-3	TGCGCCAGCAGCTTCGCCTCGGCGGCGAATTCTGGAAACACCATATATTTT	CASSFASAANSGNTIYF